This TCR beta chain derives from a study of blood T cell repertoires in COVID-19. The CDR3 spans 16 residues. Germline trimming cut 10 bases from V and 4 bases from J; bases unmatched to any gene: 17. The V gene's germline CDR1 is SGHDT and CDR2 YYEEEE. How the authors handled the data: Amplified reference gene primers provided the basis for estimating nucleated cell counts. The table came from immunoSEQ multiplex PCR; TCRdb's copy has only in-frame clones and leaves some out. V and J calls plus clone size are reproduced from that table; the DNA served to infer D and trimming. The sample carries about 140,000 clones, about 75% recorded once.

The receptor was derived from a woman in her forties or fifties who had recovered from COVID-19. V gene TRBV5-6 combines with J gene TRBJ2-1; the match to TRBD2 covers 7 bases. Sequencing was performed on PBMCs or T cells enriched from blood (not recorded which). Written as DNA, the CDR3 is TGTGCCTGGACGCGGGGGAGCGCTTACTTTTACAATGAGCAGTTCTTC. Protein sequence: CAWTRGSAYFYNEQFF.